These T cell receptor beta chains were read from a single sample in a study of T cells after yellow fever vaccination. TCRdb recomputed calls from the 5' RACE reads with MiXCR, one row per CDR3 protein. The sample holds under 550,000 distinct CDR3 sequences, 20% to 25% seen once. The specimen comprised PBMCs, sampled roughly 20 days after the first yellow fever vaccination. The receptors were sampled from a man aged 18 to 35 who received the YFV17D yellow fever vaccine. Both conserved end residues are part of each CDR3. Fields, in order: D gene, J gene, V gene, clone size, CDR3 DNA, CDR3 protein. The D gene is left open where the match is weak. Size is omitted from some rows. Given values are once, few, many or a class for expanded clones.

TRBD2 | TRBJ2-2 | TRBV7-9 | few | TGTGCCAGCAGCTTTGTTCTAGCGGGCACCGGGGAGCTGTTTTTT | CASSFVLAGTGELFF
- | TRBJ2-2 | TRBV4-1 | few | TGCGCCAGCAGCCAAGCCAGCGGGCCGTGGAACACCGGGGAGCTGTTTTTT | CASSQASGPWNTGELFF
- | TRBJ1-1 | TRBV5-1 | - | TGCGCCAGCAGCTTGGCCTGGACGGTACCGAACACTGAAGCTTTCTTT | CASSLAWTVPNTEAFF
TRBD2 | TRBJ2-5 | TRBV25-1 | few | TGTGCCAGCCGGGGGGGCGTGTTGGAGACCCAGTACTTC | CASRGGVLETQYF
- | TRBJ2-1 | TRBV6-6 | few | TGTGCCAGCGGACCTACCTCCTACAATGAGCAGTTCTTC | CASGPTSYNEQFF
TRBD2 | TRBJ2-1 | TRBV12-3/TRBV12-4 | few | TGTGCCAGCAGCGCGGTAGGAAGCGGGGGGGTCAATGAGCAGTTCTTC | CASSAVGSGGVNEQFF
TRBD1 | TRBJ2-1 | TRBV6-2/TRBV6-3 | few | TGTGCCAGCAGTCAGGGGGCTCCCATCTACAATGAGCAGTTCTTC | CASSQGAPIYNEQFF
TRBD1 | TRBJ2-3 | TRBV6-1 | - | TGTGCCAGCAGCCAAATCCCGGGACAGGGGATTACAGATACGCAGTATTTT | CASSQIPGQGITDTQYF
- | TRBJ2-3 | TRBV27 | few | TGTGCCAGCAGCCGCGAAGGGTTCCACACAGATACGCAGTATTTT | CASSREGFHTDTQYF
- | TRBJ1-2 | TRBV7-2 | many | TGTGCCAGCAGCTTAGCACAGTTCAGGGACTATGGCTACACCTTC | CASSLAQFRDYGYTF
TRBD1 | TRBJ2-3 | TRBV3-1 | few | TGTGCCATTTCACAGGGGGCAGGAGATACGCAGTATTTT | CAISQGAGDTQYF
- | TRBJ2-2 | TRBV6-1 | few | TGTGCCAGCAGTACCCGGGTGGGGACCGGGGAGCTGTTTTTT | CASSTRVGTGELFF
TRBD1 | TRBJ2-1 | TRBV6-2/TRBV6-3 | few | TGTGCCAGCAGAGGGACAGCCTCCTACAATGAGCAGTTCTTC | CASRGTASYNEQFF
- | TRBJ1-5 | TRBV20-1 | few | TGCAGTGCTACTGGACAGCTTAGCAATCAGCCCCAGCATTTT | CSATGQLSNQPQHF
TRBD1 | TRBJ2-7 | TRBV27 | - | TGTGCCAGCAGGAACCGGGACAGGGGAACCTACGAGCAGTACTTC | CASRNRDRGTYEQYF
- | TRBJ2-5 | TRBV5-1 | few | TGCGCCAGCGGCCCGTTGTTGGGGCAAGAGACCCAGTACTTC | CASGPLLGQETQYF
- | TRBJ1-6 | TRBV4-1 | few | TGCGCCAGCAGCCAAGATCCCCCTGGTCGGGACGGAGGTTCACCCCTCCACTTT | CASSQDPPGRDGGSPLHF